At least ten counts were recorded for the clone carrying this TCR beta chain. This record comes from a study of low-dose radiotherapy and immunotherapy resistance in tumors. With 6 bases clipped from V and 4 bases from J, the junction kept 7 bases outside the gene matches. Germline loops: CDR1 DFQATT, CDR2 SNEGSKA (reference sequence). The CDR3 has 15 amino acids. This sample's time point: after trial treatment. As for treatment: LDRT plus nivolumab, ipilimumab, low-dose cyclophosphamide and aspirin (RACIN trial). Donors were administered nivolumab, ipilimumab, aspirin and low-dose cyclophosphamide, together with low-dose radiotherapy. Primers used for first-strand cDNA, a TRAV- and TRBV-specific set, covered both alpha and beta chains. It was with a constant-region primer and a V-primer adapter that TCRs were amplified over around 19 PCR cycles. Each CDR3 protein gets one entry after TCRdb re-called the reads with MiXCR. The data show around 80,000 distinct CDR3 sequences, with around a sixth seen just once and less than 1.5% held by the top ten.

The chain carries TRBV20-1 and TRBJ2-1, with TRBD2 identical over 12 bases. The sequences come from PBMCs, collected after low-dose radiotherapy plus immunotherapy. The sequence was collected from a male donor with prostate cancer. CDR3 nucleotide sequence: TGCAGTGCGCCTCGGCTAGCGGGAGGGTACAATGAGCAGTTCTTC. This codes for CSAPRLAGGYNEQFF.